These T cell receptor beta chains were read from a single sample in a study of regulatory T cells in long-lasting Graves disease. TCRdb itself ran the multiplex PCR reads through MiXCR, one entry per CDR3 protein. The repertoire has around 250,000 distinct CDR3 sequences, approximately 18% of them found once; the top ten carry approximately 15%. This sample also belongs to another study, concerning T cells in Graves' hyperthyroidism and ophthalmopathy.

The specimen was peripheral blood mononuclear cells (PBMCs), collected at new diagnosis, from a patient treated with antithyroid drugs. These receptors were taken from a woman younger than 45 with Graves disease. The conserved cysteine and the conserved F or W are not part of the CDR3 here.

CDR3 protein: ASSTQETSEQY
J gene: TRBJ2-7
V gene: TRBV6-1

CDR3 protein: ATSRSRQGISYEQY
J gene: TRBJ2-7
V gene: TRBV15

CDR3 protein: ASSIDWGLLH
J gene: TRBJ1-6
V gene: TRBV19

CDR3 protein: SATQVGTTYLDEQF
J gene: TRBJ2-1
V gene: TRBV20-1

CDR3 protein: ASGPSGGQPQH
J gene: TRBJ1-5
V gene: TRBV6-1

CDR3 protein: ASSVSLRDSYGYT
J gene: TRBJ1-2
V gene: TRBV2

CDR3 protein: ASSETGERQPQH
J gene: TRBJ1-5
V gene: TRBV9

CDR3 protein: ATSDLGGEPQH
J gene: TRBJ1-5
V gene: TRBV24-1

CDR3 protein: ASGLAPIQGGKTDTQY
J gene: TRBJ2-3
V gene: TRBV12-5

CDR3 protein: ASSQGALRTLAKNIQY
J gene: TRBJ2-4
V gene: TRBV4-1

CDR3 protein: ATTPYTTSVDEQF
J gene: TRBJ2-1
V gene: TRBV19

CDR3 protein: ASSQARWGSGGSNTGELF
J gene: TRBJ2-2
V gene: TRBV3-1

CDR3 protein: ASSRGLAGGNEQF
J gene: TRBJ2-1
V gene: TRBV18

CDR3 protein: ASSLGRGAEAF
J gene: TRBJ1-1
V gene: TRBV7-9

CDR3 protein: SAREDPANYGYT
J gene: TRBJ1-2
V gene: TRBV20-1

CDR3 protein: ASSSERGSTDTQY
J gene: TRBJ2-3
V gene: TRBV5-1

CDR3 protein: ASSLEGAEVTEAF
J gene: TRBJ1-1
V gene: TRBV7-9

CDR3 protein: ATSSWLGDHTQY
J gene: TRBJ2-3
V gene: TRBV15

CDR3 protein: ATRAGNYGYT
J gene: TRBJ1-2
V gene: TRBV10-3

CDR3 protein: ASSLLTTSGGYNEQF
J gene: TRBJ2-1
V gene: TRBV7-6

CDR3 protein: SAPASGASEQF
J gene: TRBJ2-1
V gene: TRBV20-1

CDR3 protein: ASRGQGANQPQH
J gene: TRBJ1-5
V gene: TRBV4-1

CDR3 protein: ASSGDRGRTGNTIY
J gene: TRBJ1-3
V gene: TRBV7-9

CDR3 protein: ASSYTRSRNTIY
J gene: TRBJ1-3
V gene: TRBV6-5

CDR3 protein: ASSLPTEQGAHYGYT
J gene: TRBJ1-2
V gene: TRBV5-5

CDR3 protein: ASSQKTSGGEQF
J gene: TRBJ2-1
V gene: TRBV3-1

CDR3 protein: ASSLAPRVTGTGELF
J gene: TRBJ2-2
V gene: TRBV7-2

CDR3 protein: ASSQAGGTDTQY
J gene: TRBJ2-3
V gene: TRBV12-3/TRBV12-4

CDR3 protein: ASSLTAGGRSDNEQF
J gene: TRBJ2-1
V gene: TRBV7-6

CDR3 protein: ASSVVPRGLDRNTEAF
J gene: TRBJ1-1
V gene: TRBV9